This T cell receptor beta chain was recovered during a study of shared T cell receptors in the human thymus. Generated by immunoSEQ multiplex PCR, the TCRdb table keeps only in-frame clones and is missing some. The repertoire holds 600,000 to 900,000 clones, with 70% to 90% as singletons. CDR1 SGHAT and CDR2 FQNNGV come from the germline V gene. V was clipped by 4 bases and J by 3 bases; unmatched bases: 6. This CDR3 region has 15 residues. These sequences were also reported in another study, on human thymus T cells. That study adds: Healthy Finnish infants having corrective surgery for congenital heart defects served as donors. Resections removed during corrective heart surgery provided the thymus tissue used. Thymic as well as blood repertoires seemed to favor certain V and J genes unevenly. Unrelated individuals reportedly shared highly overlapping thymic TCR repertoires.

Specimen: thymocytes. The chain uses TRBV11-2 and TRBJ2-7; 10 bases are shared with TRBD1. The clonotype comes from a girl under three years old with a congenital heart defect. CDR3 sequence: CASSSGQGGGYEQYF. The CDR3 nucleotides are TGTGCCAGCAGCTCCGGACAGGGGGGGGGCTACGAGCAGTACTTC.